The source of this TCR beta chain is a study of OX40 agonist ivuxolimab in advanced cancers. Findings and caveats of the study: On average, a greater number of expanded clones characterised CD8+ T cells relative to CD4+.

CDR1 is LNHDA, CDR2 SQIVND, per germline (reference sequence). The ends lost 4 bases at V and 7 bases at J; junction bases unmatched: 20. This CDR3 has 19 amino acids. Produced via immunoSEQ multiplex PCR; TCRdb's table is partial and in-frame only. The data hold 50,000 to 70,000 clones, with more than 75% observed a single time. A note on this clone: Its specificity is unknown.

The source of this sequence is an adult with an advanced solid tumor such as melanoma, head and neck, liver or kidney cancer. The specimen was CD4+ or CD8+ T cells sorted from blood, collected in a trial of the OX40 agonist ivuxolimab. The chain couples TRBV19 to TRBJ1-5; 9 nucleotides align to TRBD1. Here the CDR3 DNA reads TGTGCCAGTAGTAGACCTCTCTGGACCTCAGACAGGGGGATGCAGCCCCAGCATTTT. It encodes CASSRPLWTSDRGMQPQHF.